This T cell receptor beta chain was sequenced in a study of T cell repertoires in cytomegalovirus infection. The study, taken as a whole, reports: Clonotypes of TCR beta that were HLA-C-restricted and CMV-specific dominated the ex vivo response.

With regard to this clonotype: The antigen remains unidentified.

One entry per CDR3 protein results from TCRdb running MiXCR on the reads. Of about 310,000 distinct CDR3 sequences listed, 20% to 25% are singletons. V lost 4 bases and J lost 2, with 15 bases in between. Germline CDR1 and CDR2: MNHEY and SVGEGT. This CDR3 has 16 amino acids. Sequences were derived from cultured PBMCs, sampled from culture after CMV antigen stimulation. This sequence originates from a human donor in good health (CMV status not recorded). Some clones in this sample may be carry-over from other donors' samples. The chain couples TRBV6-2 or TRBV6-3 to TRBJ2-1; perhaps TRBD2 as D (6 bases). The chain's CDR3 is CASSWGLRMAYNEQFF. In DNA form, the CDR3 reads TGTGCCAGCAGTTGGGGACTCCGAATGGCCTACAATGAGCAGTTCTTC.